These 4 T cell receptor beta chains came from one sample sequenced in a study of CD8 T cells in ankylosing spondylitis. MiXCR was run by TCRdb on the 5' RACE reads, yielding one entry per CDR3 protein. The sample shows some 220,000 distinct CDR3 sequences, roughly a tenth of them seen only once. Sequences were obtained from blood, either unsorted or a sorted T cell fraction (not recorded which). These receptors originate from a male donor with ankylosing spondylitis or in good health (not recorded which).

This clonotype appeared many times. The rearrangement joins TRBV5-1 to TRBJ1-3, with D unclear. With 3 bases removed from V and 4 bases from J, the gap between germline ends came to 14 bases. CDR3 length: 15 amino acids. Germline V gives CDR1 SGHRS, CDR2 YFSETQ. CDR3 protein: CASSSSPDYGNTIYF. CDR3 sequence (DNA): TGCGCCAGCAGCTCTAGTCCGGACTACGGAAACACCATATATTTT.

This clonotype was observed a handful of times. The CDR3 spells CASSQDLRQGLYGYTF. The CDR3 DNA is TGTGCCAGCAGCCAAGATCTCCGACAGGGTCTCTATGGCTACACCTTC. This rearrangement joins TRBV4-2 to TRBJ1-2; TRBD1 matches 7 bases. V gave up 0 bases and J gave up 4 bases; unmatched junction bases: 8. Germline V gene data show CDR1 as LGHNA and CDR2 as YNFKEQ. The CDR3 extends over 16 amino acids.

The chain employs TRBV2 and TRBJ1-4, with no clear D. CDR3 size: 13 residues. CDR1 and CDR2 from the germline V gene are SNHLY and FYNNEI. V was cut by 2 bases and J by 7 bases, with 8 bases left in between. CDR3 sequence: CASSELRAEKLFF. The CDR3 DNA sequence: TGTGCCAGCAGTGAACTTAGGGCTGAAAAACTGTTTTTT.

This clonotype showed up just a few times. The chain uses TRBV7-2 and TRBJ1-5; 10 bases line up with TRBD1. Trimming at V came to 5 bases and at J to 3 bases, leaving 10 bases not matched to a gene. The CDR3 loop spans 17 amino acids. In germline, CDR1 is SGHTA, CDR2 FQGNSA. The CDR3 protein is CASSTRLGQGDNQPQHF. The CDR3 DNA sequence: TGTGCCAGCAGCACCCGTCTTGGACAGGGGGACAATCAGCCCCAGCATTTT.